A single sample gave rise to the 26 T cell receptor beta chains below, sequenced in a study of vaccination effects on CD4 cells after COVID-19. Antigens for these TCRs are unknown. Using immunoSEQ multiplex PCR, the repertoire was profiled, and TCRdb retains in-frame clones only, with some absent. The sample has tens of thousands of clones; 60% to 80% are singletons. Prior to sequencing, the ViraFEST assay stimulated PBMC with viral peptide pools, which expanded the antigen-specific CD4+ T cells. Cultured cells yielded isolated CD4+ T cells after 10 days. Convalescent patients had PCR-confirmed SARS-CoV-2 infection between March and December 2020. The sequencing here drew on CD4+ T cells from PBMCs cultured with HCoV-NL63 spike peptides, taken before COVID-19 vaccination. The receptors shown here come from a human donor who had a prior SARS-CoV-2 infection.

The genes are TRBV29-1 and TRBJ1-2; tentatively, D is TRBD1 (5 bases). The CDR3 extends over 11 amino acids. Trimming removed 4 bases at V and 13 bases at J, with 16 bases between. Germline assignment: CDR1 SQVTM and CDR2 ANQGSEA. The chain's CDR3 is CSVVGQGRFTF. CDR3 DNA sequence: TGCAGCGTTGTCGGTCAGGGTAGGTTCACCTTC.

V and J are TRBV6-2 or TRBV6-3 and TRBJ1-2; tentatively, D is TRBD1 (5 bases). Germline V gene sequence: CDR1 MNHEY, CDR2 SVGEGT. The CDR3 has 13 residues. V was trimmed by 5 bases and J by 4 bases, leaving 11 bases between them. CDR3 protein: CASSQARAYGYTF. The CDR3 DNA is TGTGCCAGCAGTCAAGCCAGGGCCTATGGCTACACCTTC.

This chain links TRBV3-1 (or the pseudogene TRBV3-2) with TRBJ1-2, with a tentative D call TRBD1 (6 bases). Germline V gene lookup returns CDR1 LGHDT and CDR2 YNNKEL (reference sequence). Trimming pared 6 bases from V and 8 bases from J, leaving 16 bases between. This CDR3 has 13 residues. CDR3 in amino acids: CASRTTGAQGYTF. As DNA, the CDR3 is TGTGCCAGCAGAACCACGGGGGCGCAAGGCTACACCTTC.

Here the CDR3 DNA reads TGTGCCAGCTCAGACTCCGGGACAGCGAACCAGCCCCAGCATTTT. Encoded protein: CASSDSGTANQPQHF. The chain links TRBV18 to TRBJ1-5; 7 nucleotides match TRBD1. CDR3 length equals 15 residues. Unmatched junction bases numbered 11, after V lost 5 bases and J lost 7 bases. CDR1 and CDR2 from the germline V gene are KGHSH and LQKENI.

This clone was detected once. The genes are TRBV9 and TRBJ2-1, with D hard to call. The CDR3 runs 13 residues. Per germline, CDR1 SGDLS and CDR2 YYNGEE. V lost 0 bases, J lost 5 bases, and 6 bases lay in between. The CDR3 sequence: CASSVGPNNEQFF. The CDR3 DNA follows: TGTGCCAGCAGCGTAGGCCCCAACAATGAGCAGTTCTTC.

Written as DNA, the CDR3 is TGTGCCAGCAGCGACCGGGGACTAGCGCACAATGAGCAGTTCTTC. This translates into CASSDRGLAHNEQFF. This sequence joins TRBV9 and TRBJ2-1; 10 nucleotides line up with TRBD2. The J segment lost 5 bases and the V segment lost 3 bases, leaving 5 bases of the junction unmatched. Germline CDR1 SGDLS, CDR2 YYNGEE. This CDR3 is built from 15 residues. Variable domain in full (rest from reference TRBV9 and TRBJ2-1): DSGVTQTPKHLITATGQRVTLRCSPRSGDLSVYWYQQSLDQGLQFLIQYYNGEERAKGNILERFSAQQFPDLHSELNLSSLELGDSALYFCASSDRGLAHNEQFFGPGTRLTVL.

This clone occurred a few times. The chain uses TRBV5-6 and TRBJ2-1, with TRBD2 matching 13 bases. V lost 4 bases to trimming and J lost 9 bases; unmatched junction nucleotides: 10. Germline CDR1 and CDR2: SGHDT and YYEEEE. This CDR3 comprises 16 residues. The CDR3 sequence is CASSVAGLAGVSEQFF. The CDR3 DNA reads TGTGCCAGCAGCGTGGCTGGACTAGCGGGAGTGAGTGAGCAGTTCTTC.

The chain joins TRBV7-2 to TRBJ2-7; TRBD2 is a possible D gene (5 bases). There are 14 residues in the CDR3. Trimming took 2 bases from V and 0 from J, leaving 8 bases between them. CDR1 and CDR2 from the germline V gene are SGHTA and FQGNSA. The CDR3 DNA reads TGTGCCAGCAGCTTATCCGGGAACTCCTACGAGCAGTACTTC. It yields the protein CASSLSGNSYEQYF.

The chain has TRBV11-1 and TRBJ2-7; D is perhaps TRBD1 (5 bases). Per germline, CDR1 SGHAT and CDR2 FQDESV (reference sequence). V gave up 3 bases and J gave up 3 bases, with 6 bases separating them. This CDR3 is built from 12 residues. CDR3 region: CASSFQGYEQYF. CDR3 coding DNA: TGTGCCAGCAGCTTCCAGGGCTACGAGCAGTACTTC. The complete variable domain, with remaining parts taken from reference TRBV11-1 and TRBJ2-7, reads EAEVAQSPRYKITEKSQAVAFWCDPISGHATLYWYRQILGQGPELLVQFQDESVVDDSQLPKDRFSAERLKGVDSTLKIQPAELGDSAMYLCASSFQGYEQYFGPGTRLTVT.

The chain employs TRBV6-1 and TRBJ1-1; D remains ambiguous. The CDR3 covers 14 residues. Deletions cut 3 bases from V and 1 base from J, with 9 bases between. Germline loops: CDR1 MNHNS, CDR2 SASEGT. This CDR3 reads CASSEWQANTEAFF. The CDR3 region has the DNA TGTGCCAGCAGTGAGTGGCAGGCGAACACTGAAGCTTTCTTT.

The genes are TRBV9 and TRBJ2-3; tentatively, D is TRBD2 (5 bases). CDR1 and CDR2 (germline): SGDLS, YYNGEE. The CDR3 length is 14 residues. V lost 1 base and J 6 bases, leaving 12 bases between the germline ends. The CDR3 reads CASSVLGILDTQYF. The CDR3 DNA sequence: TGTGCCAGCAGCGTACTCGGGATACTCGATACGCAGTATTTT.

CDR3 amino acids: CSVVLAGFYNEQFF. CDR3 nucleotide sequence: TGCAGCGTTGTGCTAGCGGGGTTTTACAATGAGCAGTTCTTC. The chain couples TRBV29-1 to TRBJ2-1, with 9 bases fitting TRBD2. The V and J ends lost 4 bases and 4 bases, in that order; junction bases with no gene match: 5. Germline values: CDR1 SQVTM, CDR2 ANQGSEA. The CDR3 length is 14 residues.

The CDR3 DNA follows: TGTGCCAGCAGCAGGGGGCCAGCTGGAAACACCATATATTTT. Translating gives CASSRGPAGNTIYF. The chain uses TRBV7-2 and TRBJ1-3, with 7 bases identical to TRBD1. This CDR3 comprises 14 residues. Germline CDR1 is SGHTA and CDR2 is FQGNSA. The junction had 3 bases not matched to a gene; V was cut back by 5 bases and J by 2 bases.

V is TRBV5-8 and J is TRBJ1-3; D is perhaps TRBD1 (6 bases). The germline V and J ends were trimmed by 3 bases and 0 bases, with 7 bases remaining between them. Germline V CDR1 and CDR2: SGHTS, YDEGEE. The CDR3 has 14 amino acids. In nucleotides, the CDR3 is TGTGCCAGCAGCTGGGACATCTCTGGAAACACCATATATTTT. Its translation: CASSWDISGNTIYF.

The chain couples TRBV4-1 to TRBJ2-3; 13 bases map to TRBD2. The ends lost 2 bases at V and 6 bases at J; junction bases unmatched: 5. Per germline, CDR1 MGHRA and CDR2 YSYEKL. The CDR3 spans 16 residues. CDR3 sequence: CASSQRTSGGHDTQYF. The DNA for the CDR3 is TGCGCCAGCAGCCAACGGACTAGCGGGGGACATGATACGCAGTATTTT.

The chain uses TRBV30 and TRBJ2-3, with D possibly being TRBD1 or TRBD2 (5 bases each). This CDR3 has 12 amino acids. V lost 3 bases, J lost 8 bases, and 12 bases lay in between. Germline values: CDR1 GTSNPN, CDR2 SVGIG (reference sequence). CDR3: CAWSRDPRTQYF. CDR3 coding DNA: TGTGCCTGGAGCAGGGACCCCCGTACGCAGTATTTT.

This clone was counted a few times. J is TRBJ1-4 and V is TRBV6-1; D unclear. The CDR3 runs to 14 residues. The germline V gene has CDR1 MNHNS and CDR2 SASEGT. V lost 1 base and J 3 bases, leaving 6 bases between the germline ends. CDR3 sequence reads: CASSEGVANEKLFF. The CDR3 bases are TGTGCCAGCAGTGAAGGGGTTGCTAATGAAAAACTGTTTTTT.

The sample holds a few counts of this clone. The rearrangement uses TRBV15 and TRBJ2-4, with D uncertain. CDR1 LNHNV and CDR2 YYDKDF come from the germline V gene (reference sequence). The ends were cut back, 1 base at V and 9 bases at J, with 10 bases in the middle. This CDR3 contains 13 residues. The CDR3 DNA reads TGTGCCACCAGCAGAGGAAGTTATGGCATTCAGTACTTC. Amino acids: CATSRGSYGIQYF.

The gene calls are TRBV18 and TRBJ1-4; D uncertain. The CDR3 is 17 residues long. The V gene lost 4 bases and the J gene lost 8 bases, with 23 bases spanning the gap. From germline, CDR1 is KGHSH and CDR2 LQKENI. CDR3 region: CASSHDLLALQGEKLFF. CDR3 DNA: TGTGCCAGCTCACATGACCTATTGGCACTCCAAGGGGAAAAACTGTTTTTT.

The table lists this clone with a count of one. This chain joins TRBV11-3 and TRBJ2-3, with unresolved D. This CDR3 is 14 amino acids long. Deletions cut 1 base from V and 0 bases from J, with 5 bases between. Germline V gives CDR1 SGHNT, CDR2 YENEEA. CDR3: CASSLGTSTDTQYF. In DNA form, the CDR3 reads TGTGCCAGCAGCTTAGGTACTAGCACAGATACGCAGTATTTT.

This clone ranks as medium-sized. V and J are TRBV6-5 and TRBJ1-2; D is perhaps TRBD1 (5 bases). Deletions cut 5 bases from V and 7 bases from J, with 14 bases between. Germline V gene lookup returns CDR1 MNHEY and CDR2 SVGAGI. The CDR3 is 13 amino acids. The CDR3 loop is CASSNTQGSGYTF. CDR3 DNA sequence: TGTGCCAGCAGTAATACTCAGGGATCTGGCTACACCTTC.

The chain couples TRBV6-6 to TRBJ2-1; 10 nucleotides match TRBD2. With 7 bases clipped from V and 9 bases from J, the junction kept 15 bases outside the gene matches. The V gene's germline CDR1 is MNHNY and CDR2 SVGAGI (reference sequence). This CDR3 spans 16 amino acids. In DNA form, the CDR3 reads TGTGCCAGCACCCACAGGCAGCGGGGGGGCCCTAGTGAGCAGTTCTTC. It yields the protein CASTHRQRGGPSEQFF.

This chain uses TRBV27 with TRBJ2-7; a weak D match, TRBD1 (6 bases). Germline-derived CDR1 and CDR2 are MNHEY and SMNVEV (reference sequence). The ends were cut back, 8 bases at V and 5 bases at J, with 22 bases in the middle. The CDR3 is made up of 15 amino acids. The CDR3 sequence: CASGPSGAVINEQYF. The CDR3 DNA reads TGTGCCAGCGGGCCCTCAGGGGCGGTAATCAACGAGCAGTACTTC.

This clone was seen once. The chain carries TRBV29-1 and TRBJ2-1; TRBD1 agrees at 7 bases. V was pared by 8 bases and J by 4 bases, with 14 bases of the junction left unmatched. This CDR3 spans 15 amino acids. Germline V gives CDR1 SQVTM, CDR2 ANQGSEA. CDR3 DNA: TGCAGCACTCGGACAGGCCTTTCCCATTACAATGAGCAGTTCTTC. As protein: CSTRTGLSHYNEQFF.

The gene calls are TRBV9 and TRBJ2-3, with a tentative D call TRBD2 (5 bases). The CDR3 runs 15 residues. Per germline, CDR1 SGDLS and CDR2 YYNGEE. V lost 3 bases and J lost 0, with 11 bases in between. The CDR3 nucleotides are TGTGCCAGCAGCGCAGTCGGCGGGAGCACAGATACGCAGTATTTT. Protein: CASSAVGGSTDTQYF.

This chain links TRBV12-1 with TRBJ1-1. TRBV12-1 is labeled a pseudogene. This CDR3 comprises 14 residues. CDR3 bases: TGTGCCAGCAGCTTTCTGGGGGTGAACACTGAAGCTTTCTTT. Protein product: CASSFLGVNTEAFF.